The 8 T cell receptor beta chains reported below all come from one sample, sequenced in a study of T cells after yellow fever vaccination (dated by TCRdb to about 2019). The library was built by means of 5' RACE. Sequencing relied on an Illumina HiSeq 2500. Using fastp at Q25 and MiXCR, TCRdb reprocessed the public reads and kept productive beta chains. Under each unique CDR3 protein, matching rows form one entry showing the most common genes and DNA. This sample comprises around 100,000 distinct CDR3 sequences, around 8% of them detected only once. Roughly 27% of the sample comes from the top ten. Explained via the paper, the treatment or condition label denotes: live attenuated yellow fever vaccine strain. Sample: CD8+ T cells sorted from PBMCs, taken 45 days after the yellow fever booster vaccination. The receptors shown here come from a young man who received the YFV17D yellow fever vaccine.

This clonotype was seen more than once but under ten times. The chain employs TRBV4-3 and TRBJ2-2, with TRBD2 matching 13 bases. CDR3 length equals 16 residues. V dropped 4 bases and J dropped 8; count of bases not matched to a gene: 7. The V gene's germline CDR1 is LGHNA and CDR2 YSLEER. CDR3 sequence (DNA): TGCGCCAGCAGCCCCCGGACTAGCGGGAGAATTGGGGAGCTGTTTTTT. Amino acids: CASSPRTSGRIGELFF.

This clonotype occurred many times. In nucleotides, the CDR3 is TGTGCCAGCAGCCTTGGACAGGGCGGCGGGGAGCTGTTTTTT. It specifies CASSLGQGGGELFF. The chain has TRBV12-3 or TRBV12-4 and TRBJ2-2; TRBD1 matches 8 bases. The trim removed 6 bases at V and 7 bases at J, leaving 7 bases unmatched. The CDR3 length is 14 residues.

V is TRBV20-1 and J is TRBJ2-2, with D possibly being TRBD2 (5 bases). Germline assignment: CDR1 DFQATT and CDR2 SNEGSKA (reference sequence). V lost 4 bases and J 4 bases, leaving 7 bases between the germline ends. This CDR3 contains 12 residues. The CDR3 DNA follows: TGCAGTGCTATCCTAGCCACCGGGGAGCTGTTTTTT. Its translation is CSAILATGELFF.

In its sample, this clonotype was seen many times. The chain combines TRBV6-1 with TRBJ1-5; D call uncertain. The germline CDR1 and CDR2 sequences are MNHNS and SASEGT. The CDR3 has 16 amino acids. V lost 0 bases and J lost 5, with 14 bases in between. The CDR3 DNA reads TGTGCCAGCAGTGAAGCCAGCCCCTGGAGGTATCAGCCCCAGCATTTT. This translates into CASSEASPWRYQPQHF.

This chain joins TRBV29-1 and TRBJ2-2; no reliable D call. Trimming shortened V by 3 bases and J by 1 base, and 12 bases separated the two germline ends. This CDR3 contains 15 residues. Germline V lookup: CDR1 SQVTM, CDR2 ANQGSEA. The CDR3 sequence: CSVDSGPLNTGELFF. The CDR3 region has the DNA TGCAGCGTTGATTCAGGACCCCTGAACACCGGGGAGCTGTTTTTT.

The V gene is TRBV7-6, the J gene TRBJ2-1; D may be TRBD2 (5 bases). CDR1 and CDR2 from the germline V gene are SGHVS and FNYEAQ. The CDR3 consists of 15 residues. Deletions cut 2 bases from V and 4 bases from J, with 12 bases between. The CDR3: CASSLQAEEYNEQFF. The CDR3 DNA follows: TGTGCCAGCAGCTTACAGGCGGAGGAATACAATGAGCAGTTCTTC.

At least ten counts were recorded for this clonotype. The J gene is TRBJ2-3, the V gene TRBV7-6; D is ambiguous. Germline V gives CDR1 SGHVS, CDR2 FNYEAQ. The CDR3 length is 12 residues. The V end lost 2 bases, the J end lost 6 bases, and 6 bases lay between the germline ends. CDR3 DNA: TGTGCCAGCAGCTTAACTTCTGATACGCAGTATTTT. It codes for CASSLTSDTQYF.

This clonotype has just a few counts. The chain uses TRBV7-8 and TRBJ2-1; D possibly corresponds to TRBD2 (6 bases). V lost 5 bases, J lost 13 bases, and 12 bases lay in between. The CDR3 has 11 amino acids. In germline, CDR1 is SGHVS, CDR2 FQNEAQ. CDR3 in amino acids: CASSTWDFQFF. For the CDR3, the DNA is TGTGCCAGCAGCACCTGGGACTTCCAGTTCTTC.